The sequence of this T cell receptor (beta chain) was determined in a study of blood T cell repertoires in COVID-19. CDR1 and CDR2 from the germline V gene are MNHEY and SVGAGI. The CDR3 is 13 amino acids. Deletions cut 7 bases from V and 3 bases from J, with 13 bases between. Profiled with immunoSEQ multiplex PCR; TCRdb holds only in-frame clones, not every one. The data hold around 170,000 clones, with under 90% observed a single time. This TCR was recovered from a woman between 50 and 59 years old who had recovered from COVID-19. Sequencing was carried out using PBMCs or T cells enriched from blood (not recorded which). This sequence joins TRBV6-5 and TRBJ2-7; a possible D gene is TRBD2 (5 bases). CDR3: CASIRSTSYEQYF. The CDR3 DNA sequence: TGTGCCAGCATCCGATCAACTAGCTACGAGCAGTACTTC.